This T cell receptor beta chain was identified during a study of blood T cell repertoires in COVID-19. Trimming removed 5 bases at V and 1 base at J, with 24 bases between. CDR3 length: 20 residues. Germline CDR1 MGHRA, CDR2 YSYEKL. Sequencing used immunoSEQ multiplex PCR; TCRdb keeps in-frame clones, though not all of them. The data show approximately 270,000 clones, with approximately 84% seen just once and around 1.7% held by the top ten. The sequencing input was PBMCs or T cells enriched from blood (not recorded which). The chain uses TRBV4-1 and TRBJ2-6, with D perhaps TRBD2 (6 bases). This TCR came from a man in his forties who had recovered from COVID-19. DNA of the CDR3: TGCGCCAGCAGCGCCCGCCCCGCTGGGGCCCGGGGGTCTGGGGCCAACGTCCTGACTTTC. It yields the protein CASSARPAGARGSGANVLTF.